This is a list of T cell receptor beta chains from one sample in a study of response to subunit inactivated influenza vaccine. TCRdb itself ran the RT-PCR reads through MiXCR, one entry per CDR3 protein. The sample shows about 700,000 distinct CDR3 sequences, approximately 15% of them seen only once. Sample: PBMCs from blood, taken 14 to 15 days before vaccination. The receptors here all came from a man aged 45-65 years who received an inactivated influenza vaccine. Both conserved end residues are part of each CDR3. The order of the fields is J gene, D gene, clone size, V gene, CDR3 DNA, CDR3 protein. The D gene is left open where the match is weak. Not every row has a clone size; where given, it reads once, few, many or a size class.

>TRBJ2-5|.|.|TRBV2
TGTGCCAGCAGGAGGGGGGCTGGGGAGACCCAGTACTTC
CASRRGAGETQYF
>TRBJ2-5|TRBD1|many|TRBV29-1
TGCAGCGTTGAAGGGAGTCAGCCAGGGGGGACCCAGTACTTC
CSVEGSQPGGTQYF
>TRBJ1-5|.|.|TRBV19
TGTGCCAGTACGCAGGTTAGGGAAAGCAATCAGCCCCAGCATTTT
CASTQVRESNQPQHF
>TRBJ1-1|TRBD1|few|TRBV3-1
TGTGCCAGCAGCCCGGGGGGACAGGGGGCCTCTGAAGCTTTCTTT
CASSPGGQGASEAFF
>TRBJ1-2|TRBD1|.|TRBV5-1
TGCGCCAGCAGCCCACAGGGGGGTAGTAACTATGGCTACACCTTC
CASSPQGGSNYGYTF
>TRBJ2-2|TRBD1|few|TRBV28
TGTGCCACCGTAGACAGGGAGCGCACCGGGGAGCTGTTTTTT
CATVDRERTGELFF
>TRBJ2-1|.|.|TRBV6-2/TRBV6-3
TGTGCCAGCAGTAGCGGGCACCCCTACAATGAGCAGTTCTTC
CASSSGHPYNEQFF
>TRBJ2-1|TRBD2|few|TRBV12-3/TRBV12-4
TGTGCCAGCAGTTTAGATGGGCGGGGGAATGAGCAGTTCTTC
CASSLDGRGNEQFF
>TRBJ2-7|TRBD1|.|TRBV12-3/TRBV12-4
TGTGCCACCGGACAGGGTCTGGGGGAGCAGTACTTC
CATGQGLGEQYF
>TRBJ1-5|.|.|TRBV12-2
TGTGCAAGTCCCCCCCAGCCCCAGCATTTT
CASPPQPQHF
>TRBJ2-5|TRBD1|few|TRBV7-2
TGTGCCAGCAGCTTCTTGCAGGGGGCCGGTGAGACCCAGTACTTC
CASSFLQGAGETQYF
>TRBJ1-1|.|few|TRBV12-3/TRBV12-4
TGTGCCAGCAGTTTCTCAGCTGGGAACACTGAAGCTTTCTTT
CASSFSAGNTEAFF
>TRBJ2-4|.|.|TRBV7-2
TGTGCCAGCAGCTCCGGGACCCTAGCCAAAAACATTCAGTACTTC
CASSSGTLAKNIQYF
>TRBJ2-1|.|many|TRBV28
TGTGCCAGCAGTGAGAACAATGAGCAGTTCTTC
CASSENNEQFF
>TRBJ2-4|.|.|TRBV20-1
TGCAGTGCTATTACGCCTATAGCCAAAAACATTCAGTACTTC
CSAITPIAKNIQYF
>TRBJ1-1|.|few|TRBV6-2/TRBV6-3
TGTGCCAGCAGTTACGGGCAGGGTAAACGCGCGAACACTGAAGCTTTCTTT
CASSYGQGKRANTEAFF
>TRBJ2-4|.|few|TRBV6-5
TGTGCCAGCAGTTACTTTGGGGGTACGGACAAAAACATTCAGTACTTC
CASSYFGGTDKNIQYF
>TRBJ2-3|TRBD2|many|TRBV9
TGTGCCAGCAGCGTAGATGGCGGGAGGGCAGATACGCAGTATTTT
CASSVDGGRADTQYF
>TRBJ2-3|TRBD1|few|TRBV4-2
TGTGCCAGCAGCCAAGAACCGACAGGGGGCACAGATACGCAGTATTTT
CASSQEPTGGTDTQYF
>TRBJ2-4|.|.|TRBV28
TGTGCCAGCAGTTCACCTGGCGGGACCTTAAACATTCAGTACTTC
CASSSPGGTLNIQYF
>TRBJ2-7|TRBD1|many|TRBV5-1
TGCGCCAGCAGCCCTGACAGGGGTCCCTACGAGCAGTACTTC
CASSPDRGPYEQYF
>TRBJ2-1|TRBD1|.|TRBV20-1
TGCAGTGCTAGAGATTGGATGGACAGGAGCTACAATGAGCAGTTCTTC
CSARDWMDRSYNEQFF
>TRBJ2-5|TRBD1|.|TRBV28
TGTGCCAGCAGTTTTAGGGACAGGGAGGAGACCCAGTACTTC
CASSFRDREETQYF
>TRBJ1-2|.|.|TRBV4-3
TGCGCCAGCAGCCAAGATTCGGCAGAGCCTCATAACTATGGCTACACCTTC
CASSQDSAEPHNYGYTF
>TRBJ2-1|.|few|TRBV5-6
TGTGCCAGCAGCGTACAACACCTGACAGTCTACAATGAGCAGTTCTTC
CASSVQHLTVYNEQFF
>TRBJ2-5|.|.|TRBV7-2
TGTGCCAGCAGCCCCCGGTTAGTGGGGGGCTCCGGAGAGACCCAGTATTTC
CASSPRLVGGSGETQYF
>TRBJ1-3|TRBD1|.|TRBV7-9
TGTGCCAGCAGCTCGGGACAGAGAGGAAACACCATATATTTT
CASSSGQRGNTIYF
>TRBJ2-7|.|.|TRBV13
TGTGCCAGCAGCCCCCTCCGGGTAACCTACGAGCAGTACTTC
CASSPLRVTYEQYF
>TRBJ2-7|.|few|TRBV29-1
TGCAGCGTTGAAACGGATATCTACGAGCAGTACTTC
CSVETDIYEQYF
>TRBJ1-3|.|.|TRBV12-3/TRBV12-4
TGTGCCAGCAGCCGCAGCGAAAGCTCTGGAAACACCATATATTTT
CASSRSESSGNTIYF
>TRBJ2-1|.|.|TRBV29-1
TGCAGTGTTACCGGGACCGGCTCCTACAATGAGCAGTTCTTC
CSVTGTGSYNEQFF
>TRBJ2-1|TRBD2|.|TRBV11-1
TGTGCCTTCAGCTTTGGTAGTAGCGGGAGGGCCGTTCTTACCAATGAGCAGTTCTTC
CAFSFGSSGRAVLTNEQFF
>TRBJ1-5|.|.|TRBV20-1
TGCAGTGCTAGGCTCGAGACAGGCTCCAATCAGCCCCAGCATTTT
CSARLETGSNQPQHF
>TRBJ2-1|TRBD2|.|TRBV20-1
TGCAGTGCTTTCGCCCTAGCGGGGGAAACCTACAATGAGCAGTTCTTC
CSAFALAGETYNEQFF
>TRBJ2-5|TRBD2|many|TRBV11-2
TGTGCCAGCAGCTCTTGGACTAGCGGGCTCCAAGAGACCCAGTACTTC
CASSSWTSGLQETQYF
>TRBJ2-1|.|.|TRBV28
TGTGCCAGCAGTTACGTTACGGAGCAGTTCTTC
CASSYVTEQFF
>TRBJ1-5|.|few|TRBV20-1
TGCAGTGTATCAAGGGGAAATCAGCCCCAGCATTTT
CSVSRGNQPQHF
>TRBJ2-3|.|.|TRBV4-3
TGCGCCAGCAGCCAAAGAGTAGACTTAAGCACAGATACGCAGTATTTT
CASSQRVDLSTDTQYF
>TRBJ2-2|.|.|TRBV7-9
TGTGCCAGCAGCGCGACCAGGGCGAACACCGGGGAGCTGTTTTTT
CASSATRANTGELFF
>TRBJ2-7|.|few|TRBV5-6
TGTGCCAGCAGCGTTCTCGACAGTACCTACGAGCAGTACTTC
CASSVLDSTYEQYF
>TRBJ1-6|.|.|TRBV2
TGTGCCAGCACCCGAAATCAGGATAATTCACCCCTCCACTTT
CASTRNQDNSPLHF
>TRBJ2-1|.|.|TRBV5-1
TGCGCCAGCAGCTTGATAACTAGCCGCAATGAGCAGTTCTTC
CASSLITSRNEQFF
>TRBJ1-2|TRBD1|.|TRBV20-1
TGCAGTGCTAGGAGGACAGGGTGGCATGGCTACACCTTC
CSARRTGWHGYTF
>TRBJ2-3|.|.|TRBV4-1
TGCGCCAGCAGCGCCCGGACCACACTGACAGATACGCAGTATTTT
CASSARTTLTDTQYF
>TRBJ1-4|.|.|TRBV20-1
TGCAGTGCTAGGCCGGTTGCAACTAATGAAAAACTGTTTTTT
CSARPVATNEKLFF
>TRBJ2-3|.|once|TRBV10-3
TGTGCCATCAGGAAGAGGACTACGACAGATACGCAGTATTTT
CAIRKRTTTDTQYF
>TRBJ1-3|TRBD1|few|TRBV11-2
TGTGCCAGCAGCTTTTCGGAGGGGACAGAAAGCCTCTCTGGAAACACCATATATTTT
CASSFSEGTESLSGNTIYF
>TRBJ1-3|.|.|TRBV12-3/TRBV12-4
TGTGCCAGCAGGCCAACAGGGTCTCCTGGAAACACCATATATTTT
CASRPTGSPGNTIYF